The clone carrying this TCR beta chain appeared a few times. This sample was taken from a study of cytomegalovirus exposure and HLA in healthy donors. Study summary: Earlier sequencing of 150 million to 200 million T cells yielded around 100 million unique TCR beta sequences.

The PCR ran on 60 Vbeta and 13 Jbeta primers. Repertoires were generated with immunoSEQ multiplex PCR, while TCRdb's copy carries only in-frame clones and drops some. The data hold 95,000 to 150,000 clones, with less than 10% observed a single time. Trimming left V 0 bases short and J 3 bases short, with 18 bases between. The CDR3 consists of 17 residues. The chain uses TRBV23-1 and TRBJ2-7, with D perhaps TRBD2 (6 bases). TRBV23-1 is recorded as an ORF, its role being uncertain. The origin of this receptor is a woman between 40 and 55 years old in good health and CMV-seropositive. Sequences were obtained from PBMCs. CDR3 sequence (DNA): TGCGCCAGCAGTCAATCGATTGGGTGGAGGGCTTACTACGAGCAGTACTTC. This gives the protein CASSQSIGWRAYYEQYF.